This T cell receptor beta chain was sequenced in a study of beta chain features in type 1 diabetes. Germline CDR1 and CDR2: SEHNR and FQNEAQ (reference sequence). After removal of 5 bases from V and 6 bases from J, the junction contained 1 base not matched to a gene. The CDR3 sequence is 12 residues long. As every portion of the isolated RNA was reverse transcribed, the sequencing read expressed TCRB transcripts. Millions of reads, on average, came from each naive, central memory and regulatory T cell sample. Measured with immunoSEQ multiplex PCR; TCRdb has only the in-frame clones, and not every one. The sample shows some 60,000 clones, approximately 59% of them seen only once. The purity of all sorted populations exceeded 98%. General observations from the study: Compared to healthy donors, patients appeared to have naive, central memory and Treg TCRB repertoires that were more alike. For patients and controls alike, PCR might favor shorter templates to the same degree.

Notes on this clone: Its specificity is not known.

This sequence joins TRBV7-9 and TRBJ1-2; TRBD1 matches 9 bases. Input material: Tregs from blood. The TCR sequence derives from a woman in her late teens or twenties in good health. CDR3 sequence: CASSGDRDGYTF. The CDR3 DNA sequence: TGTGCCAGCAGCGGGGACAGGGATGGCTACACCTTC.